The present T cell receptor (beta chain) was sequenced within a study of neurological immune-mediated disorders. The unsorted libraries originated from 2 million PBMCs that had been stored at -80 C. In this sample, this clonotype turned up many times. Its antigen is not identified. The CDR3 has 12 residues. V shed 5 bases, J shed 8 bases, and the junction held 8 bases outside the gene matches. Germline V gives CDR1 SQVTM, CDR2 ANQGSEA. The cDNA was generated through 5'RACE incorporating 10-nucleotide random UMIs. MiXCR, run by TCRdb on the 5' RACE reads, gives a single entry per CDR3 protein. This table has 55,000 to 85,000 distinct CDR3 sequences, more than 3% appearing once. Study findings and constraints: The most TCR clonal expansion was seen in HTLV-1-associated myelopathy, and the least was seen in multiple sclerosis, which fell below healthy controls. Private repertoires in all groups were suggested, as expanded clones shared no CDR3 amino acid sequences across subjects.

The chain carries TRBV29-1 and TRBJ1-2; 7 bases are a match to TRBD1. Sequenced material: PBMCs. The receptor comes from a woman in her fifties or sixties with multiple sclerosis. The CDR3 loop is CSVTGDTRGYTF. CDR3 coding DNA: TGCAGCGTTACAGGGGACACCCGCGGCTACACCTTC.